This T cell receptor (beta chain) was observed in a study of shared clonotypes between healthy human individuals. Nashville, Tennessee was home to all donors, who were Caucasian adults. Here immunoSEQ multiplex PCR was the method, and the copy in TCRdb shows in-frame clones only, minus some. Of about 1.5 million clones in the sample, around 98% were seen once. The CDR3 extends over 13 amino acids. CDR1 LNHDA and CDR2 SQIVND come from the germline V gene (reference sequence). Germline trimming cut 10 bases from V and 7 bases from J; bases unmatched to any gene: 8. The sample comprised naive CD4+ T cells sorted from blood. Stated subset: CD45RA+ positively selected. The rearrangement joins TRBV19 to TRBJ2-1; TRBD2 matches at 9 bases. This sequence originates from a young man in good health. The CDR3 here is CATAGTSRNEQFF. The CDR3 nucleotides read TGTGCCACAGCCGGGACTAGCAGGAATGAGCAGTTCTTC.